These 23 T cell receptor beta chains originate from one sample sequenced in a study of blood T cell repertoires in COVID-19. The data were produced by immunoSEQ multiplex PCR, yet TCRdb's version contains in-frame clones alone and is incomplete. The sample comprises about 310,000 clones, more than 70% of which are singletons, and less than 9.5% rests with the top ten. The sample was peripheral blood. The origin of the receptors is a woman aged 45-59 years who had recovered from COVID-19.

The chain carries TRBV10-2 and TRBJ1-6; TRBD1 might be the D (5 bases). V gave up 10 bases and J gave up 3 bases, with 10 bases separating them. The CDR3 has 13 residues. Germline CDR1 is WSHSY and CDR2 is SAAADI. CDR3 DNA: TGCGCCACCCAGGGCCTCTATAATTCACCCCTCCACTTT. Translated: CATQGLYNSPLHF.

The J gene is TRBJ1-4, the V gene TRBV24-1; 10 bases are shared with TRBD1. V lost 7 bases, J lost 7 bases, and 5 bases stayed unmatched. This CDR3 spans 14 amino acids. Germline values: CDR1 KGHDR, CDR2 SFDVKD. This CDR3 reads CATSDRGPGEKLFF. CDR3 nucleotides: TGTGCCACCAGCGACAGGGGGCCGGGTGAAAAACTGTTTTTT.

J is TRBJ1-1 and V is TRBV19, with 7 nucleotides matching TRBD1. This CDR3 region has 15 residues. CDR1 and CDR2 (germline): LNHDA, SQIVND (reference sequence). V was clipped by 5 bases and J by 1 base; unmatched bases: 7. The CDR3 sequence is CASSLLGGRNTEAFF. Written as DNA, the CDR3 is TGTGCCAGTAGTTTGTTAGGGGGCCGGAACACTGAAGCTTTCTTT. Full variable domain (outside the CDR3, taken from reference TRBV19 and TRBJ1-1): DGGITQSPKYLFRKEGQNVTLSCEQNLNHDAMYWYRQDPGQGLRLIYYSQIVNDFQKGDIAEGYSVSREKKESFPLTVTSAQKNPTAFYLCASSLLGGRNTEAFFGQGTRLTVV.

The sample holds a few counts of this clone. This chain joins TRBV10-3 and TRBJ1-6; the D is unclear. Trimming stripped 7 bases from V and 0 bases from J, with 13 bases between. Germline CDR1 ENHRY, CDR2 SYGVKD. The CDR3 is made up of 16 amino acids. In nucleotides, the CDR3 is TGTGCCATCAAATCGTCGGAGAGCTCCTATAATTCACCCCTCCACTTT. Its protein product is CAIKSSESSYNSPLHF.

This chain links TRBV10-2 with TRBJ1-5, with a weak D call TRBD1 (6 bases). CDR1 and CDR2 (germline): WSHSY, SAAADI. CDR3 size: 16 residues. V was trimmed by 2 bases and J by 1 base, leaving 12 bases between them. The CDR3 sequence: CASSEGQGFSNQPQHF. The CDR3 DNA is TGCGCCAGCAGTGAGGGTCAGGGGTTCAGCAATCAGCCCCAGCATTTT.

CDR3 amino acids: CASSCGQACSYEQYF. CDR3 nucleotides: TGTGCCAGCAGTTGCGGACAGGCCTGCTCCTACGAGCAGTACTTC. The V call is TRBV6-5, the J call TRBJ2-7; 7 bases fit TRBD1. The CDR3 runs to 15 residues. Trimming at V came to 4 bases and at J to 0 bases, leaving 6 bases not matched to a gene. The V gene's germline CDR1 is MNHEY and CDR2 SVGAGI.

The chain recombines TRBV6-6 with TRBJ1-1; no definite D call. The V gene's germline CDR1 is MNHNY and CDR2 SVGAGI (reference sequence). V was shortened by 2 bases and J by 1 base, with 8 bases between the two germline ends. The CDR3 runs to 14 residues. The CDR3 loop is CASSYPETNTEAFF. The CDR3 DNA sequence: TGTGCCAGCAGTTACCCAGAAACGAACACTGAAGCTTTCTTT.

This clone was counted once. The chain carries TRBV2 and TRBJ2-2, with 9 bases matching TRBD1. The CDR3 has 15 amino acids. V gave up 4 bases and J gave up 8 bases; unmatched junction bases: 8. Germline CDR1 and CDR2: SNHLY and FYNNEI. The CDR3: CASSAIQGAAGELFF. The CDR3 nucleotides are TGTGCCAGCAGTGCCATACAGGGGGCAGCAGGGGAGCTGTTTTTT.

The rearrangement joins TRBV6-2 or TRBV6-3 to TRBJ1-2, with D tentatively TRBD1 (6 bases). The CDR3 covers 13 residues. V was trimmed by 6 bases and J by 2 bases, leaving 10 bases between them. The V gene's germline CDR1 is MNHEY and CDR2 SVGEGT. CDR3 protein: CASSTDRNYGYTF. CDR3 DNA sequence: TGTGCCAGCAGCACAGACAGGAACTATGGCTACACCTTC.

This clone was seen a handful of times. This chain links TRBV2 with TRBJ1-2; D remains ambiguous. The CDR3 contains 11 residues. The ends were cut back, 6 bases at V and 8 bases at J, with 10 bases in the middle. Germline-derived CDR1 and CDR2 are SNHLY and FYNNEI. The CDR3 region has the DNA TGTGCCAGCAGGGCGGATGGGGGCTACACCTTC. Its translation is CASRADGGYTF.

This clone was seen just once. V and J are TRBV5-1 and TRBJ1-2; D call uncertain. This CDR3 has 16 residues. Germline V gene lookup returns CDR1 SGHRS and CDR2 YFSETQ. Deletions cut 0 bases from V and 0 bases from J, with 12 bases between. The CDR3 sequence: CASSLDGSSTNYGYTF. The CDR3 nucleotides read TGCGCCAGCAGCTTGGACGGGAGCAGCACTAACTATGGCTACACCTTC.

This rearrangement joins TRBV27 to TRBJ2-5, with D possibly being TRBD2 (6 bases). The CDR3 length is 13 residues. V gave up 5 bases and J gave up 7 bases, with 14 bases separating them. Germline values: CDR1 MNHEY, CDR2 SMNVEV (reference sequence). The CDR3 is CASSPSSGGTQYF. The CDR3 DNA reads TGTGCCAGCAGTCCCTCCTCCGGGGGGACCCAGTACTTC.

This clone was observed once. The chain combines TRBV7-9 with TRBJ1-3; 8 bases agree with TRBD1. Germline CDR1 SEHNR, CDR2 FQNEAQ (reference sequence). The CDR3 has 15 residues. Trimming at V came to 5 bases and at J to 6 bases, leaving 9 bases not matched to a gene. CDR3 region: CASSPTRGLPNTIYF. In DNA form, the CDR3 reads TGTGCCAGCAGCCCGACCAGGGGGCTCCCAAACACCATATATTTT. Using reference TRBV7-9 and TRBJ1-3 for the parts outside the CDR3, the full variable domain is DTGVSQNPRHKITKRGQNVTFRCDPISEHNRLYWYRQTLGQGPEFLTYFQNEAQLEKSRLLSDRFSAERPKGSFSTLEIQRTEQGDSAMYLCASSPTRGLPNTIYFGEGSWLTVV.

This sequence joins TRBV19 and TRBJ1-5, with D unclear. The CDR3 spans 14 residues. Trimming removed 4 bases from V and 0 bases from J, with 7 bases in between. Per germline, CDR1 LNHDA and CDR2 SQIVND (reference sequence). The CDR3 DNA reads TGTGCCAGTAGTAACTGGGCTAGCAATCAGCCCCAGCATTTT. Its translation: CASSNWASNQPQHF.

The chain has TRBV6-5 and TRBJ1-2; 7 nucleotides line up with TRBD1. V lost 2 bases to trimming and J lost 3 bases; unmatched junction nucleotides: 9. This CDR3 has 16 residues. Germline CDR1 and CDR2: MNHEY and SVGAGI. CDR3 nucleotides: TGTGCCAGCAGTTACACCTACACAGGGGAAGACTATGGCTACACCTTC. Translating it yields CASSYTYTGEDYGYTF.

The V gene is TRBV27, the J gene TRBJ2-3; D is perhaps TRBD2 (5 bases). Trimming pared 0 bases from V and 4 bases from J, leaving 11 bases between. This CDR3 region has 15 residues. Germline lookup yields CDR1 MNHEY and CDR2 SMNVEV (reference sequence). The CDR3 bases are TGTGCCAGCAGTTTATCTGTGGGAGACCCAGATACGCAGTATTTT. It specifies CASSLSVGDPDTQYF.

V and J are TRBV6-2 or TRBV6-3 and TRBJ2-1; no definite D call. The germline CDR1 and CDR2 sequences are MNHEY and SVGEGT. The CDR3 covers 17 residues. The V end was cut by 2 bases, the J end by 0 bases, with 14 bases between. CDR3 protein: CASSYQALGNSYNEQFF. The CDR3 DNA reads as TGTGCCAGCAGTTACCAGGCTCTGGGCAACTCCTACAATGAGCAGTTCTTC.

The chain links TRBV2 to TRBJ1-5; D unclear. Between the trimmed V and J ends, which lost 4 bases and 6 bases, there was a span of 16 bases. Germline V gene data show CDR1 as SNHLY and CDR2 as FYNNEI. The CDR3 extends over 15 amino acids. CDR3: CASSGDRGIGQPQHF. DNA for the CDR3: TGTGCCAGCAGTGGAGATCGAGGGATTGGTCAGCCCCAGCATTTT.

The chain links TRBV6-6 to TRBJ1-2; no clear D. V was cut by 6 bases and J by 9 bases, with 14 bases left in between. Germline V gives CDR1 MNHNY, CDR2 SVGAGI (reference sequence). The CDR3 spans 12 residues. The CDR3 loop is CASRSPDWSYTF. For the CDR3, the DNA is TGTGCCAGCAGATCGCCAGACTGGAGCTACACCTTC.

The chain couples TRBV6-1 to TRBJ2-1, with 8 bases matching TRBD1. CDR1 is MNHNS, CDR2 SASEGT, per germline. The CDR3 has 14 amino acids. Trimming removed 2 bases from V and 9 bases from J; junction bases left unmatched: 6. CDR3 in DNA: TGTGCCAGCAGTGAAACTTGGACAGGGCCTGAGCAGTTCTTC. Translated: CASSETWTGPEQFF.

CDR3 amino acids: CASSDEARNQPQHF. The CDR3 coding sequence is TGTGCCAGCAGTGACGAGGCGAGGAATCAGCCCCAGCATTTT. The genes are TRBV6-4 and TRBJ1-5; D unclear. This CDR3 region has 14 residues. V lost 2 bases, J lost 4 bases, and 9 bases lay in between. The germline gives CDR1 MRHNA, CDR2 SNTAGT.

J is TRBJ1-2 and V is TRBV12-3 or TRBV12-4; 7 nucleotides agree with TRBD1. This CDR3 spans 12 amino acids. V lost 4 bases and J lost 8; bases outside the gene matches: 4. The CDR3: CASSYRGGGYTF. CDR3 nucleotides: TGTGCCAGCAGTTACAGGGGAGGCGGCTACACCTTC.

The chain joins TRBV30 to TRBJ1-3, with no clear D. Trimming took off 1 base at V and 0 bases at J, with 7 bases between the two ends. The CDR3 extends over 14 amino acids. Germline V CDR1 and CDR2: GTSNPN, SVGIG (reference sequence). Here the CDR3 reads CAWSAVNSGNTIYF. CDR3 bases: TGTGCCTGGAGTGCAGTTAACTCTGGAAACACCATATATTTT.